Sequencing of this T cell receptor (beta chain) was carried out in a study of identifying expanded T cells in peripheral blood. Sequencing used immunoSEQ multiplex PCR; TCRdb keeps in-frame clones, though not all of them. The repertoire has around 100,000 clones, approximately 90% of them found once; the top ten carry roughly 15%. This receptor was identified in a person aged 18-70 years in good health. The sample comprised blood.

This chain's CDR3 is CTSSQDSRGRVLNEQFF. DNA for the CDR3: TGCACCAGCAGCCAAGATTCGCGGGGGCGGGTTTTGAATGAGCAGTTCTTC. The rearrangement uses TRBV1 and TRBJ2-1; the D call in the table, TRBD2, was not verified against the DNA. TRBV1 is labeled a pseudogene. There are 17 residues in the CDR3.